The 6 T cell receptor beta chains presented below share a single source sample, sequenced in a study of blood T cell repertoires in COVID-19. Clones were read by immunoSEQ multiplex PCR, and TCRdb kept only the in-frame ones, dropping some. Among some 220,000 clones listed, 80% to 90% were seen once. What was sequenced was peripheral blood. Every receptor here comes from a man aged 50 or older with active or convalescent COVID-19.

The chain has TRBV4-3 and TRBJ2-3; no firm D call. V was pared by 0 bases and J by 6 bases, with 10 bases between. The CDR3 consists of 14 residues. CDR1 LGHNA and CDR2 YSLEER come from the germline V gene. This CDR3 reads CASSQDGQWDTQYF. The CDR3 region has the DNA TGCGCCAGCAGCCAAGATGGGCAGTGGGATACGCAGTATTTT.

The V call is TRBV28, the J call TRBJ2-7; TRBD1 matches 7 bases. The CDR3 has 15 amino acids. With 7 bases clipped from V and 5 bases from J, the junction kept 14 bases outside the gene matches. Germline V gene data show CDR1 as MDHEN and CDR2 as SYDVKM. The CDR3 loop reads CASKGAGAPGNEQYF. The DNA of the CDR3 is TGTGCCAGCAAGGGGGCAGGGGCGCCGGGGAACGAGCAGTACTTC.

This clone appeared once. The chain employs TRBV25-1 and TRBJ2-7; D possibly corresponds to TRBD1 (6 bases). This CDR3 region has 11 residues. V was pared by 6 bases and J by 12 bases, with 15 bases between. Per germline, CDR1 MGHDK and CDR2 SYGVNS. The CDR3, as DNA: TGTGCCAGCAGGGCCTGGGGGACACTGTACGTC. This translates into CASRAWGTLYV.

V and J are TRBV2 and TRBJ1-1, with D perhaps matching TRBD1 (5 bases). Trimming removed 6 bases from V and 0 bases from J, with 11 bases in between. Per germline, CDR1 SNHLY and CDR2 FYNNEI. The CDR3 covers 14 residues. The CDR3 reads CASRAGRMNTEAFF. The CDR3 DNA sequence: TGTGCCAGCAGAGCGGGACGGATGAACACTGAAGCTTTCTTT.

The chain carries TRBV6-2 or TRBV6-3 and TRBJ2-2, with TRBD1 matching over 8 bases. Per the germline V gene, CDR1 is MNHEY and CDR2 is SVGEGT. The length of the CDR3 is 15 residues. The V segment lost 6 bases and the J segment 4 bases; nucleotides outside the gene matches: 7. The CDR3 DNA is TGTGCCAGCAGCTCCGGGACAGGCCTCACCGGGGAGCTGTTTTTT. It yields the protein CASSSGTGLTGELFF.

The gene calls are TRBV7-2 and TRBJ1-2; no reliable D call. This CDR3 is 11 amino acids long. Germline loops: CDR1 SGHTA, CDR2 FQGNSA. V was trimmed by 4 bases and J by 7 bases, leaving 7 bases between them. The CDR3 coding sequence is TGTGCCAGCAGCTCAGGTTTTGGCTACACCTTC. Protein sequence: CASSSGFGYTF.